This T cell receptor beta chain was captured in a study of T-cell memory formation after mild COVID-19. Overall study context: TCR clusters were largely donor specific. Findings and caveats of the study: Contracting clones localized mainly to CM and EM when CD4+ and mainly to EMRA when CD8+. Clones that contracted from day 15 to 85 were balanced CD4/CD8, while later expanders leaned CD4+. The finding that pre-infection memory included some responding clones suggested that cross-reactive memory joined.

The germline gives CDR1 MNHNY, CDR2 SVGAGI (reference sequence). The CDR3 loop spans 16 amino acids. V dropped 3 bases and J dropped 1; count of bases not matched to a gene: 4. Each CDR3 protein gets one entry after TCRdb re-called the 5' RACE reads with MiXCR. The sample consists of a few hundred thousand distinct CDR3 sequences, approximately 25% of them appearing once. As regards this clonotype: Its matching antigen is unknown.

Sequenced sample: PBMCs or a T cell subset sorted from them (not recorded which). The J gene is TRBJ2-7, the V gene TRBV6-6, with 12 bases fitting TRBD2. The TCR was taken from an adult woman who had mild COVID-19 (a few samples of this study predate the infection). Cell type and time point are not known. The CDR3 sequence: CASSYPLAGGSYEQYF. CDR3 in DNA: TGTGCCAGCAGTTATCCCCTAGCGGGAGGGTCCTACGAGCAGTACTTC.